Presented here are 30 T cell receptor beta chains from one specimen sequenced in a study of T cells in Graves' hyperthyroidism and ophthalmopathy. RNA transcripts gave rise to amplified TCR beta CDR3 regions. In the first-round RT-PCR of the TCR CDR3, the HTBI primer set was used. TCRdb recomputed calls from the multiplex PCR reads with MiXCR, one row per CDR3 protein. The table includes about 270,000 distinct CDR3 sequences, 20% to 25% detected once. The sample comprised blood. The receptors derive from a man aged 30-40 years with Graves' ophthalmopathy.

The gene calls are TRBV6-2 or TRBV6-3 and TRBJ1-2; D remains ambiguous. CDR3 size: 14 residues. Germline assignment: CDR1 MNHEY and CDR2 SVGEGT. V was cut by 10 bases and J by 1 base, with 16 bases left in between. The CDR3 DNA sequence: TGTGCCACCCAAACGGCGAATCTTAACTATGGCTACACCTTC. Translation gives CATQTANLNYGYTF.

The V call is TRBV12-3 or TRBV12-4, the J call TRBJ2-6, with a tentative D call TRBD1 (6 bases). CDR3 length: 17 residues. Deletions cut 6 bases from V and 0 bases from J, with 15 bases between. CDR3 protein: CASRGGQGHSGANVLTF. CDR3 sequence (DNA): TGTGCCAGCAGGGGTGGGCAGGGGCACTCTGGGGCCAACGTCCTGACTTTC.

V usage is TRBV7-9 and J usage is TRBJ1-2; D gene unclear. This CDR3 contains 15 residues. From germline, CDR1 is SEHNR and CDR2 FQNEAQ (reference sequence). V was shortened by 1 base and J by 4 bases, with 13 bases between the two germline ends. CDR3 sequence reads: CASSLGGVDIYGYTF. DNA for the CDR3: TGTGCCAGCAGCTTAGGAGGAGTCGATATCTATGGCTACACCTTC. The full variable domain, in which reference TRBV7-9 and TRBJ1-2 provide the parts outside the CDR3, is DTGVSQNPRHKITKRGQNVTFRCDPISEHNRLYWYRQTLGQGPEFLTYFQNEAQLEKSRLLSDRFSAERPKGSFSTLEIQRTEQGDSAMYLCASSLGGVDIYGYTFGSGTRLTVV.

This clonotype has a handful of counts. The chain combines TRBV7-2 with TRBJ2-1; the D gene is possibly TRBD2 (5 bases). Germline CDR1 is SGHTA and CDR2 is FQGNSA. CDR3 length equals 15 residues. With 1 base removed from V and 3 bases from J, the gap between germline ends came to 10 bases. The CDR3 coding sequence is TGTGCCAGCAGCTTAGTAACTAGTGTCTACAATGAGCAGTTCTTC. Protein: CASSLVTSVYNEQFF. Variable domain in full (rest from reference TRBV7-2 and TRBJ2-1): GAGVSQSPSNKVTEKGKDVELRCDPISGHTALYWYRQSLGQGLEFLIYFQGNSAPDKSGLPSDRFSAERTGGSVSTLTIQRTQQEDSAVYLCASSLVTSVYNEQFFGPGTRLTVL.

V gene TRBV24-1 combines with J gene TRBJ2-7; 7 bases match TRBD1. V trimming: 7 bases; J trimming: 4 bases; junction bases outside the gene matches: 6. The CDR3 runs 13 residues. Germline CDR1 is KGHDR and CDR2 is SFDVKD. Written as DNA, the CDR3 is TGTGCCACCAGCGGACAGGATGGGTACGAGCAGTACTTC. Translation: CATSGQDGYEQYF.

The sample holds many counts of this clonotype. The rearrangement joins TRBV20-1 to TRBJ1-2, with a weak D call TRBD1 (5 bases). Germline CDR1 and CDR2: DFQATT and SNEGSKA (reference sequence). The length of the CDR3 is 11 residues. The CDR3 sequence is CPRSGSHGYTF. For the CDR3, the DNA is TGCCCGCGATCAGGGTCGCATGGCTACACCTTC.

This clonotype was detected a few times. The chain links TRBV4-1 to TRBJ2-1, with 7 bases identical to TRBD2. This CDR3 region has 15 residues. Germline trimming cut 1 base from V and 6 bases from J; bases unmatched to any gene: 6. Germline V lookup: CDR1 MGHRA, CDR2 YSYEKL. This chain's CDR3 is CASSQGTSPFNEQFF. CDR3 bases: TGCGCCAGCAGCCAAGGGACTAGTCCCTTCAATGAGCAGTTCTTC.

The chain carries TRBV7-2 and TRBJ2-5; maybe TRBD1 (5 bases). Germline values: CDR1 SGHTA, CDR2 FQGNSA. V was cut by 0 bases and J by 4 bases, with 12 bases left in between. The CDR3 is made up of 15 amino acids. The DNA of the CDR3 is TGTGCCAGCAGCTTAGCGGGGTCAGGGTCAGAGACCCAGTACTTC. This sequence encodes CASSLAGSGSETQYF.

The sample holds a few counts of this clonotype. The chain couples TRBV7-9 to TRBJ2-1; D tentatively fits TRBD1 or TRBD2 (5 bases each). Deletions cut 10 bases from V and 4 bases from J, with 14 bases between. Germline CDR1 reads SEHNR; CDR2 reads FQNEAQ (reference sequence). The CDR3 is made up of 13 amino acids. The CDR3 sequence: CATGSWGYNEQFF. The CDR3 nucleotides read TGTGCCACTGGGAGTTGGGGGTACAATGAGCAGTTCTTC.

This clonotype came up a few times. The rearrangement links TRBV18 to TRBJ1-1, with D hard to call. Germline loops: CDR1 KGHSH, CDR2 LQKENI. V was clipped by 2 bases and J by 4 bases, with 14 bases between them. CDR3 length: 15 residues. This chain's CDR3 is CASSPIAQLGTEAFF. CDR3 nucleotide sequence: TGTGCCAGCTCACCAATCGCTCAACTGGGCACTGAAGCTTTCTTT.

The chain has TRBV6-2 or TRBV6-3 and TRBJ2-2, with D uncertain. CDR1 is MNHEY, CDR2 SVGEGT, per germline. The length of the CDR3 is 14 residues. V dropped 0 bases and J dropped 2 bases, with 4 bases sitting between them. CDR3 in DNA: TGTGCCAGCAGTTACTCCCCTAACACCGGGGAGCTGTTTTTT. Its translation is CASSYSPNTGELFF.

This clonotype was seen more than once but under ten times. This chain uses TRBV7-8 with TRBJ1-2, with TRBD1 matching over 10 bases. The CDR3 is made up of 16 amino acids. The germline V gene encodes CDR1 SGHVS and CDR2 FQNEAQ. V lost 4 bases to trimming and J lost 5 bases; unmatched junction nucleotides: 10. The CDR3 loop is CASSYQGQGVGYGYTF. The CDR3 bases are TGTGCCAGCAGCTACCAAGGACAGGGGGTGGGGTATGGCTACACCTTC.

The rearrangement joins TRBV25-1 to TRBJ1-2; the D is unclear. Germline CDR1 MGHDK, CDR2 SYGVNS. CDR3 length: 11 amino acids. The V end was cut by 9 bases, the J end by 6 bases, with 11 bases between. The CDR3 region has the DNA TGTGCCAGTCCTAAGGGAGATGGCTACACCTTC. Its protein is CASPKGDGYTF.

V usage is TRBV3-1 and J usage is TRBJ2-7, with 11 bases that match TRBD1. Germline CDR1 and CDR2: LGHDT and YNNKEL (reference sequence). The CDR3 covers 16 residues. J gave up 4 bases and V 1 base, and 6 bases lay outside the gene matches. DNA of the CDR3: TGTGCCAGCAGCCAAGGGTGGACAGGGGGCGTATACGAGCAGTACTTC. The encoded protein is CASSQGWTGGVYEQYF.

The chain links TRBV12-3 or TRBV12-4 to TRBJ2-7; 12 positions match TRBD2. The CDR3 is 14 amino acids. Trimming at V came to 5 bases and at J to 7 bases, leaving 6 bases not matched to a gene. CDR3 coding DNA: TGTGCCAGCAGTCCTAGCGGGAGGGCCGGAGAGCAGTACTTC. Its protein product is CASSPSGRAGEQYF.

This chain connects TRBV24-1 to TRBJ2-1, with D hard to call. Germline V gene sequence: CDR1 KGHDR, CDR2 SFDVKD. This CDR3 comprises 13 residues. V lost 3 bases to trimming and J lost 9 bases, with 11 bases between them. This CDR3 reads CATSDPARSEQFF. CDR3 nucleotide sequence: TGTGCCACCAGTGATCCGGCCAGATCTGAGCAGTTCTTC.

This clonotype was counted between two and nine times. The chain has TRBV12-3 or TRBV12-4 and TRBJ2-7; D ambiguous. V gave up 6 bases and J gave up 3 bases, with 9 bases separating them. The CDR3 sequence is 12 residues long. The CDR3 loop is CASSRSHYEQYF. The CDR3 nucleotides read TGTGCCAGCAGCCGCAGTCACTACGAGCAGTACTTC.

This clonotype occurred a few times. V is TRBV5-1 and J is TRBJ2-1, with TRBD2 matching 8 bases. V was pared by 0 bases and J by 2 bases, with 1 base of the junction left unmatched. The CDR3 is 15 amino acids. In germline, CDR1 is SGHRS, CDR2 YFSETQ. The CDR3 loop reads CASSLDGRAYNEQFF. The CDR3 DNA reads TGCGCCAGCAGCTTGGACGGGAGGGCCTACAATGAGCAGTTCTTC.

This clonotype was seen a few times. The rearrangement links TRBV19 to TRBJ2-3; 11 positions agree with TRBD2. The CDR3 covers 15 residues. Germline loops: CDR1 LNHDA, CDR2 SQIVND (reference sequence). V lost 7 bases to trimming and J lost 0 bases; unmatched junction nucleotides: 3. The DNA for the CDR3 is TGTGCCAGTATGAGGACTAGCGGGAGCACAGATACGCAGTATTTT. It yields the protein CASMRTSGSTDTQYF.

The chain employs TRBV15 and TRBJ2-7; 10 bases are a match to TRBD1. V was pared by 0 bases and J by 4 bases, with 12 bases of the junction left unmatched. This CDR3 comprises 18 residues. The germline gives CDR1 LNHNV, CDR2 YYDKDF (reference sequence). CDR3 amino acids: CATSREGKLDRGFYEQYF. CDR3 in DNA: TGTGCCACCAGCAGAGAGGGTAAACTGGACAGGGGGTTTTACGAGCAGTACTTC.

The chain carries TRBV12-3 or TRBV12-4 and TRBJ1-5, with a tentative D call TRBD1 (5 bases). The CDR3 length is 15 residues. Trimming shortened V by 5 bases and J by 0 bases, and 11 bases separated the two germline ends. CDR3 protein: CASSDGGYSNQPQHF. In DNA, the CDR3 is TGTGCCAGCAGTGATGGGGGGTATAGCAATCAGCCCCAGCATTTT.

This clonotype was seen only a few times. The chain combines TRBV4-1 with TRBJ2-1; possible D gene TRBD2, 5 bases. The CDR3 length is 15 residues. Germline-derived CDR1 and CDR2 are MGHRA and YSYEKL. V was trimmed by 1 base and J by 7 bases, leaving 14 bases between them. CDR3 nucleotide sequence: TGCGCCAGCAGCCAAGGGCGGGCCAGGCGGAATGAGCAGTTCTTC. It specifies CASSQGRARRNEQFF.

V is TRBV12-3 or TRBV12-4 and J is TRBJ2-2; the match to TRBD2 covers 8 bases. CDR3 length: 15 residues. With 6 bases clipped from V and 1 base from J, the junction kept 4 bases outside the gene matches. The CDR3 sequence: CASSPSGRNTGELFF. The CDR3 DNA follows: TGTGCCAGCAGCCCTAGCGGGCGGAACACCGGGGAGCTGTTTTTT.

This clonotype occurred a few times. V usage is TRBV5-1 and J usage is TRBJ2-2, with D maybe TRBD2 (6 bases). There are 14 residues in the CDR3. V dropped 7 bases and J dropped 2 bases, with 12 bases sitting between them. Germline V gives CDR1 SGHRS, CDR2 YFSETQ. The CDR3 loop reads CASSAGSNTGELFF. The CDR3 region has the DNA TGCGCCAGCTCCGCGGGGTCCAACACCGGGGAGCTGTTTTTT.

A few counts support this clonotype. The genes are TRBV14 and TRBJ2-2; no reliable D call. Per germline, CDR1 SGHDN and CDR2 FVKESK. V shed 7 bases and J shed 6 bases, with 3 bases lying between them. The CDR3 length is 10 residues. The CDR3 DNA sequence: TGTGCCAGCATAGCCGGGGAGCTGTTTTTT. Translation: CASIAGELFF.

The CDR3 region has the DNA TGTGCCAGCAGTTTCGTTCTCCCACAGGGCTCCTACAATGAGCAGTTCTTC. Translation: CASSFVLPQGSYNEQFF. V is TRBV28 and J is TRBJ2-1, with D possibly TRBD1 on 6 matching bases. Germline CDR1 and CDR2: MDHEN and SYDVKM. Between the trimmed V and J ends, which lost 3 bases and 0 bases, there was a span of 15 bases. The CDR3 has 17 amino acids.

At least ten counts were recorded for this clonotype. The V and J genes are TRBV6-5 and TRBJ2-2; TRBD2 aligns across 13 bases. Germline V gene lookup returns CDR1 MNHEY and CDR2 SVGAGI. This CDR3 region has 20 residues. Trimming took 0 bases from V and 4 from J; bases not matched to a gene: 11. DNA of the CDR3: TGTGCCAGCAGTTACTCCTTTACTAGCGGGAGGGCCAGCGGCACCGGGGAGCTGTTTTTT. Its protein product is CASSYSFTSGRASGTGELFF.

This clonotype has just a few counts. The chain links TRBV5-5 to TRBJ2-7, with D possibly being TRBD1 or TRBD2 (5 bases each). V was clipped by 3 bases and J by 7 bases, with 23 bases between them. Germline loops: CDR1 SGHKS, CDR2 YYEKEE (reference sequence). There are 16 residues in the CDR3. Here the CDR3 DNA reads TGTGCCAGCAGCTCGCCCATTCCGGGGCTCGAGCTGGAGCAGTACTTC. Translated: CASSSPIPGLELEQYF.

There are many counts of this clonotype. This chain joins TRBV6-1 and TRBJ1-5, with 10 bases lining up with TRBD1. Per germline, CDR1 MNHNS and CDR2 SASEGT. This CDR3 is 14 amino acids long. V lost 7 bases to trimming and J lost 5 bases; unmatched junction nucleotides: 5. CDR3 sequence (DNA): TGTGCCAGCACCCGACAGGGGGCCCATCAGCCCCAGCATTTT. Translated, it gives CASTRQGAHQPQHF.

On this clonotype: An end of the junction differs from the germline gene, which may be a read error. The chain couples TRBV6-5 to TRBJ2-3, with D possibly being TRBD2 (6 bases). Germline assignment: CDR1 MNHEY and CDR2 SVGAGI. This CDR3 region has 13 residues. This chain's CDR3 is CASSDSSSGPQYF. CDR3 DNA: TGTGCCAGCAGTGACTCGAGTAGCGGTCCGCAGTATTTT.